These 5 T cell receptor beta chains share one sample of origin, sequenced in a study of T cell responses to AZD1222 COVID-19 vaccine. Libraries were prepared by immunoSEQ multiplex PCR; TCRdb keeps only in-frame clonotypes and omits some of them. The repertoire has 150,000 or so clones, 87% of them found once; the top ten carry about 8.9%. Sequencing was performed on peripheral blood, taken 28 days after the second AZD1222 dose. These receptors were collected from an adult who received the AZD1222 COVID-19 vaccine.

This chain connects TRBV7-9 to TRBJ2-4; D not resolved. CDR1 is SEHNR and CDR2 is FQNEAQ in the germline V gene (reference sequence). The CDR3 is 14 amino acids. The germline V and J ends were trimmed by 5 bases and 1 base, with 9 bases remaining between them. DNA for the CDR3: TGTGCCAGCAGCACCCAAACCGCCAAAAACATTCAGTACTTC. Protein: CASSTQTAKNIQYF.

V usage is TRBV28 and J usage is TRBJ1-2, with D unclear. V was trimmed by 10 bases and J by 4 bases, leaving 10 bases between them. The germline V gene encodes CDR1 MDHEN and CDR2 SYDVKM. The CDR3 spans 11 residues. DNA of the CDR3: TGTGCCACTGTCACCTTCTATGGCTACACCTTC. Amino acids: CATVTFYGYTF.

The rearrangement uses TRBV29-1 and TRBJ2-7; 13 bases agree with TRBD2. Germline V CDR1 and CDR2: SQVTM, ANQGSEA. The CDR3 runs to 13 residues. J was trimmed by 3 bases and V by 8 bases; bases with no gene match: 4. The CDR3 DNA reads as TGCAGCCCCGGACTAGCGGGAGTCTACGAGCAGTACTTC. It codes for CSPGLAGVYEQYF.

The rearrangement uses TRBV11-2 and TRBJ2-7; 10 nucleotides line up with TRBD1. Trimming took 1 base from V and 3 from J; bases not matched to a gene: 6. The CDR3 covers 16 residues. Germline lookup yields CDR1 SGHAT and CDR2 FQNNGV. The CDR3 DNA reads TGTGCCAGCAGCTTAGTTCCGGGACAGGGGTTCTACGAGCAGTACTTC. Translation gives CASSLVPGQGFYEQYF.

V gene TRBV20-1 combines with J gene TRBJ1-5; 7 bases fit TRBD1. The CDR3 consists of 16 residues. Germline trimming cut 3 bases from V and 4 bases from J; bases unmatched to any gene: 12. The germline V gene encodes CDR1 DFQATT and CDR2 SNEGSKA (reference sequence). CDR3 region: CSASIIGQVGNQPQHF. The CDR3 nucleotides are TGCAGTGCTAGTATTATTGGACAGGTTGGGAATCAGCCCCAGCATTTT.